The 26 T cell receptor beta chains below come from one sample, sequenced in a study of T cell repertoires in cytomegalovirus infection. TCRdb reanalysed the reads using MiXCR and keeps one entry per CDR3 protein. Of about 450,000 distinct CDR3 sequences detected, 31% appear once; the ten largest clones hold roughly 13%. What was sequenced was PBMCs. The receptor source for this set is a human donor in good health (CMV status not recorded). Some clones in this sample may be carry-over from other donors' samples.

The gene calls are TRBV15 and TRBJ2-7; either TRBD1 or TRBD2 may fit D (6 bases each). V lost 5 bases and J lost 4, with 15 bases in between. The CDR3 loop spans 14 amino acids. Per the germline V gene, CDR1 is LNHNV and CDR2 is YYDKDF (reference sequence). The CDR3 spells CATSGGLVPYEQYF. CDR3 DNA sequence: TGTGCCACCAGCGGGGGGCTAGTTCCGTACGAGCAGTACTTC.

J is TRBJ2-3 and V is TRBV12-3 or TRBV12-4; a possible D gene is TRBD1 (5 bases). Trimming removed 6 bases from V and 4 bases from J, with 17 bases in between. This CDR3 has 15 amino acids. The CDR3 loop is CASSRDRWGADTQYF. The CDR3 nucleotides read TGTGCCAGCAGCCGAGATAGATGGGGCGCAGATACGCAGTATTTT.

Regarding this clonotype: A much larger clone differs from this one at a single base, so this may be a read error. The chain employs TRBV7-2 and TRBJ2-7; TRBD2 is a possible D gene (6 bases). Germline values: CDR1 SGHTA, CDR2 FQGNSA. Trimming stripped 0 bases from V and 2 bases from J, with 14 bases between. The CDR3 spans 16 residues. DNA for the CDR3: TGTGCCAGCAGCTTAGCGCCTACTAGCCCCCCCTACGAGCAGTACTTC. Amino acids: CASSLAPTSPPYEQYF. Using reference TRBV7-2 and TRBJ2-7 for the parts outside the CDR3, the full variable domain is GAGVSQSPSNKVTEKGKDVELRCDPISGHTALYWYRQSLGQGLEFLIYFQGNSAPDKSGLPSDRFSAERTGGSVSTLTIQRTQQEDSAVYLCASSLAPTSPPYEQYFGPGTRLTVT.

At least ten counts were recorded for this clonotype. The genes are TRBV7-8 and TRBJ2-4; 7 positions match TRBD1. Germline CDR1 and CDR2: SGHVS and FQNEAQ. V lost 8 bases, J lost 6 bases, and 10 bases stayed unmatched. CDR3 length equals 14 residues. CDR3 nucleotides: TGTGCCAGCTCCCGCGTCGGGACAGCAAACATTCAGTACTTC. It specifies CASSRVGTANIQYF.

This clonotype was picked up many times. The chain carries TRBV7-2 and TRBJ2-1; D may be TRBD1 or TRBD2 (6 bases each). The CDR3 has 17 residues. V gave up 3 bases and J gave up 5 bases, with 20 bases separating them. Per germline, CDR1 SGHTA and CDR2 FQGNSA. The CDR3 here is CASSFWRTKGGNNEQFF. The CDR3 nucleotides are TGTGCCAGCAGCTTTTGGAGAACAAAGGGGGGAAACAATGAGCAGTTCTTC.

The chain uses TRBV6-1 and TRBJ1-5; 7 bases map to TRBD1. Germline loops: CDR1 MNHNS, CDR2 SASEGT. Germline trimming cut 6 bases from V and 1 base from J; bases unmatched to any gene: 12. The CDR3 contains 17 residues. DNA of the CDR3: TGTGCCAGCAGCGGTAGGACAGGCCCGGGGAGCAATCAGCCCCAGCATTTT. Translated: CASSGRTGPGSNQPQHF.

With regard to this clonotype: With a much larger clone just one base away, this may be a read error. This CDR3 is missing its conserved last phenylalanine or tryptophan, likely due to a read error. CDR3 in amino acids: CASTPGGLAGGQETQYL. The CDR3 region has the DNA TGTGCCAGCACCCCCGGGGGGCTAGCGGGGGGGCAAGAGACCCAGTACTTG. The V gene is TRBV7-9, the J gene TRBJ2-5; 12 bases are a match to TRBD2. Trimming cost V 7 bases and J 2 bases; bases outside gene matches: 11. CDR3 length: 17 residues. Germline lookup yields CDR1 SEHNR and CDR2 FQNEAQ (reference sequence).

The V and J genes are TRBV2 and TRBJ1-1, with D hard to call. V shed 11 bases and J shed 0 bases, with 13 bases lying between them. The germline V gene encodes CDR1 SNHLY and CDR2 FYNNEI. The CDR3 length is 13 residues. Here the CDR3 reads CAGRRSMNTEAFF. The CDR3 nucleotides read TGTGCCGGTAGACGGAGTATGAACACTGAAGCTTTCTTT.

This clonotype was recorded once. J is TRBJ2-5 and V is TRBV18; the D call may be TRBD1 or TRBD2 (5 bases each). The ends were cut back, 4 bases at V and 3 bases at J, with 15 bases in the middle. This CDR3 has 15 amino acids. Germline lookup yields CDR1 KGHSH and CDR2 LQKENI. The CDR3 sequence is CASSRGPGLKETQYF. The CDR3 region has the DNA TGTGCCAGCTCACGTGGACCGGGGCTTAAAGAGACCCAGTACTTC.

The rearrangement uses TRBV6-2 or TRBV6-3 and TRBJ2-3; 12 nucleotides line up with TRBD2. V lost 0 bases, J lost 4 bases, and 11 bases stayed unmatched. CDR3 length: 19 residues. CDR1 and CDR2 from the germline V gene are MNHEY and SVGEGT. The CDR3 sequence: CASSYSIVGTSGLPDTQYF. The DNA for the CDR3 is TGTGCCAGCAGTTACTCGATAGTCGGGACTAGCGGGTTGCCAGATACGCAGTATTTT.

This clonotype was observed a handful of times. The chain is built from TRBV20-1 and TRBJ2-3; 13 nucleotides match TRBD2. The CDR3 is made up of 17 amino acids. Germline V gives CDR1 DFQATT, CDR2 SNEGSKA (reference sequence). CDR3 DNA sequence: TGCAGCACAACAGGACTAGCGGGGGCCGACTCCACAGATACGCAGTATTTT. Translating gives CSTTGLAGADSTDTQYF.

This clonotype was picked up many times. The rearrangement links TRBV7-9 to TRBJ2-7; no clear D gene. The CDR3 covers 12 residues. Germline-derived CDR1 and CDR2 are SEHNR and FQNEAQ (reference sequence). V was clipped by 1 base and J by 3 bases, with 4 bases between them. The CDR3 DNA reads as TGTGCCAGCAGCTTAGAAAGCTACGAGCAGTACTTC. Amino acids: CASSLESYEQYF.

The V gene is TRBV20-1, the J gene TRBJ2-1; D is uncertain. The length of the CDR3 is 15 residues. Per germline, CDR1 DFQATT and CDR2 SNEGSKA (reference sequence). Trimming left V 2 bases short and J 4 bases short, with 15 bases between. The DNA for the CDR3 is TGCAGTGCTAGAAAAAGTGGGGTGGAGTACAATGAGCAGTTCTTC. Translating it yields CSARKSGVEYNEQFF.

This chain connects TRBV7-4 to TRBJ1-1, with D perhaps matching TRBD1 (6 bases). The CDR3 consists of 18 residues. V was trimmed by 1 base and J by 3 bases, leaving 21 bases between them. Germline assignment: CDR1 SGHVT and CDR2 SQSDAQ. CDR3 sequence reads: CASSLVPSNTGRDTEAFF. The CDR3, as DNA: TGTGCCAGCAGCTTAGTCCCTTCCAATACAGGGAGGGACACTGAAGCTTTCTTT.

This clonotype was detected many times. The CDR3 here is CASSLDRGRQETQYF. In DNA form, the CDR3 reads TGTGCCAGCAGCCTGGACAGGGGGAGGCAAGAGACCCAGTACTTC. This rearrangement joins TRBV6-2 or TRBV6-3 to TRBJ2-5, with 10 bases matching TRBD1. The CDR3 consists of 15 residues. The germline V gene has CDR1 MNHEY and CDR2 SVGEGT. J was trimmed by 2 bases and V by 6 bases; bases with no gene match: 6.

In the case of this clonotype: This may be a read error: a much more frequent sequence differs by one nucleotide. Here the CDR3 omits its conserved ending phenylalanine or tryptophan, so a read error is the likely source. The chain carries TRBV7-3 and TRBJ1-2; 7 bases align to TRBD1. Losses at the gene ends were 8 bases for V and 2 bases for J; bases not matched to a gene: 5. Germline loops: CDR1 SGHTA, CDR2 FQGTGA. The CDR3 runs 13 residues. CDR3 sequence (DNA): TGTGCCAGCCGCTCGGGACAGAACTATGGCTACACCTTA. This gives the protein CASRSGQNYGYTL.

J is TRBJ2-2 and V is TRBV14; tentatively, D is TRBD2 (6 bases). The germline V and J ends were trimmed by 3 bases and 6 bases, with 8 bases remaining between them. Germline V lookup: CDR1 SGHDN, CDR2 FVKESK. This CDR3 has 13 residues. CDR3 residues: CASSHRDSGELFF. For the CDR3, the DNA is TGTGCCAGCAGCCACAGGGACTCCGGGGAGCTGTTTTTT.

This clonotype was recorded many times. This chain links TRBV7-3 with TRBJ2-5; 13 bases fit TRBD2. Germline CDR1 and CDR2: SGHTA and FQGTGA. After removal of 5 bases from V and 5 bases from J, the junction contained 5 bases not matched to a gene. The CDR3 is made up of 15 amino acids. CDR3: CASSVLAGGPETQYF. CDR3 nucleotide sequence: TGTGCCAGCAGCGTACTAGCGGGGGGGCCGGAGACCCAGTACTTC.

J is TRBJ1-5 and V is TRBV24-1; D gene uncertain. The CDR3 totals 14 residues. V was pared by 4 bases and J by 6 bases, with 12 bases between. Germline CDR1 reads KGHDR; CDR2 reads SFDVKD. The CDR3 here is CATSDPDDGQPQHF. In nucleotides, the CDR3 is TGTGCCACCAGTGACCCCGATGACGGTCAGCCCCAGCATTTT.

The chain links TRBV5-1 to TRBJ2-1, with 8 positions matching TRBD2. J was trimmed by 8 bases and V by 9 bases; bases with no gene match: 4. The CDR3 is 11 amino acids. The germline V gene encodes CDR1 SGHRS and CDR2 YFSETQ. CDR3 residues: CAIREGYEQFF. The CDR3 region has the DNA TGCGCCATCCGGGAGGGGTATGAGCAGTTCTTC.

This clonotype was counted at least ten times. V usage is TRBV4-1 and J usage is TRBJ1-5; D not resolved. This CDR3 has 14 amino acids. V lost 0 bases and J lost 7, with 10 bases in between. The germline V gene has CDR1 MGHRA and CDR2 YSYEKL. Here the CDR3 reads CASSQEQDPQPQHF. Written as DNA, the CDR3 is TGCGCCAGCAGCCAAGAGCAGGATCCCCAGCCCCAGCATTTT.

This clonotype has a handful of counts. The chain joins TRBV14 to TRBJ1-5, with TRBD1 as a possible D gene (5 bases). CDR1 and CDR2 (germline): SGHDN, FVKESK. Trimming took 6 bases from V and 3 from J, leaving 12 bases between them. There are 14 residues in the CDR3. DNA for the CDR3: TGTGCCAGCAGTCGACAGACTGACAATCAGCCCCAGCATTTT. Its translation: CASSRQTDNQPQHF.

This clonotype was seen a few times. The CDR3 DNA reads as TGTGCCAGCAGCTTAATAGGTTCCTATGGCTACACCTTC. It translates to CASSLIGSYGYTF. This sequence joins TRBV7-6 and TRBJ1-2; D is unclear. There are 13 residues in the CDR3. Trimming took 2 bases from V and 4 from J, leaving 8 bases between them. Germline CDR1 is SGHVS and CDR2 is FNYEAQ.

This clonotype was recorded many times. The chain combines TRBV7-2 with TRBJ2-1, with D possibly being TRBD2 (6 bases). Germline V gene data show CDR1 as SGHTA and CDR2 as FQGNSA. The CDR3 totals 15 residues. The V and J ends lost 10 bases and 5 bases respectively, with 21 bases between them. DNA for the CDR3: TGTGCCACTGGAGGGCGGACCGGGGGAAACAATGAGCAGTTCTTC. Its translation is CATGGRTGGNNEQFF. The variable domain in full, with the rest retrieved from reference TRBV7-2 and TRBJ2-1, is GAGVSQSPSNKVTEKGKDVELRCDPISGHTALYWYRQSLGQGLEFLIYFQGNSAPDKSGLPSDRFSAERTGGSVSTLTIQRTQQEDSAVYLCATGGRTGGNNEQFFGPGTRLTVL.

The sample holds many counts of this clonotype. The chain combines TRBV7-2 with TRBJ1-6, with D tentatively TRBD1 (5 bases). This CDR3 has 12 amino acids. V shed 2 bases and J shed 13 bases, with 9 bases lying between them. Germline V gene data show CDR1 as SGHTA and CDR2 as FQGNSA. The CDR3 loop is CASSLLQGPLHF. The CDR3 coding sequence is TGTGCCAGCAGCTTACTCCAGGGTCCCCTCCACTTT.

The chain uses TRBV6-6 and TRBJ1-3; D is unresolved. There are 15 residues in the CDR3. Germline loops: CDR1 MNHNY, CDR2 SVGAGI (reference sequence). Trimming cost V 1 base and J 0 bases, with 7 bases left between them. DNA for the CDR3: TGTGCCAGCAGTTACTTCGGTGGCTCTGGAAACACCATATATTTT. Protein: CASSYFGGSGNTIYF.